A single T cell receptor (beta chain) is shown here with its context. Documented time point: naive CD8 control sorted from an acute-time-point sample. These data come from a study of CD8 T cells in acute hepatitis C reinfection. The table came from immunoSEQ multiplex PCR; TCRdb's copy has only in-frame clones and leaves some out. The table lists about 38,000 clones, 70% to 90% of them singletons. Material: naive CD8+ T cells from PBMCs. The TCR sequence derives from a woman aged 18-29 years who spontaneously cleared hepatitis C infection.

In DNA form, the CDR3 reads TGTGCCAGTAGTTTTGGTACAGGGGGCCGGTACTATGGCTACACCTTC. Translating it yields CASSFGTGGRYYGYTF. This rearrangement joins TRBV19 to TRBJ1-2, with 9 bases aligning to TRBD1. Trimming at V came to 5 bases and at J to 3 bases, leaving 10 bases not matched to a gene. In germline, CDR1 is LNHDA, CDR2 SQIVND (reference sequence). This CDR3 region has 16 residues.